Presented here are 8 T cell receptor beta chains from one specimen sequenced in a study of T cells in Graves' hyperthyroidism and ophthalmopathy. The TCR beta CDR3 regions underwent amplification using RNA transcripts as the source. The study used the HTBI primer set for a first-round RT-PCR of the TCR CDR3. Using its own MiXCR run on the multiplex PCR reads, TCRdb lists one record per CDR3 protein. The data show about 500,000 distinct CDR3 sequences, roughly 18% seen once. Input material: blood. Every receptor here comes from a woman between 18 and 29 years old with Graves' ophthalmopathy.

The chain couples TRBV19 to TRBJ1-1, with 8 bases identical to TRBD1. The V gene's germline CDR1 is LNHDA and CDR2 SQIVND (reference sequence). The V and J ends lost 3 bases and 0 bases, in that order; junction bases with no gene match: 9. This CDR3 spans 17 amino acids. The CDR3 DNA is TGTGCCAGTAGTATTCGGACAGGGAGGATGGTGAACACTGAAGCTTTCTTT. Encoded protein: CASSIRTGRMVNTEAFF.

The sample holds a few counts of this clonotype. The chain employs TRBV24-1 and TRBJ2-1, with TRBD1 as a possible D gene (5 bases). This CDR3 is 15 amino acids long. Germline-derived CDR1 and CDR2 are KGHDR and SFDVKD. The V and J ends lost 1 base and 8 bases respectively, with 14 bases between them. CDR3 sequence: CATSDLSKVTDEQFF. In DNA form, the CDR3 reads TGTGCCACCAGTGATTTATCGAAGGTGACAGATGAGCAGTTCTTC.

This clonotype has just a few counts. V gene TRBV11-2 combines with J gene TRBJ2-1, with TRBD2 matching 12 bases. The CDR3 contains 15 residues. V lost 5 bases, J lost 8 bases, and 7 bases stayed unmatched. The germline gives CDR1 SGHAT, CDR2 FQNNGV. The CDR3 reads CASSHLAGGPDEQFF. CDR3 sequence (DNA): TGTGCCAGCAGCCACCTAGCGGGGGGGCCGGATGAGCAGTTCTTC.

In this sample, this clonotype turned up a few times. The genes are TRBV7-2 and TRBJ2-2; D not certain. The V gene lost 5 bases and the J gene lost 9 bases, with 10 bases spanning the gap. The CDR3 spans 12 residues. In germline, CDR1 is SGHTA, CDR2 FQGNSA. The CDR3 loop is CASSHEGRELFF. The DNA of the CDR3 is TGTGCCAGCAGCCATGAAGGGAGGGAGCTGTTTTTT. The full variable domain, with the rest looked up from reference TRBV7-2 and TRBJ2-2, is GAGVSQSPSNKVTEKGKDVELRCDPISGHTALYWYRQSLGQGLEFLIYFQGNSAPDKSGLPSDRFSAERTGGSVSTLTIQRTQQEDSAVYLCASSHEGRELFFGEGSRLTVL.

This clonotype was observed many times. The chain recombines TRBV5-1 with TRBJ2-7, with 7 bases identical to TRBD1. Per the germline V gene, CDR1 is SGHRS and CDR2 is YFSETQ. V gave up 5 bases and J gave up 3 bases; unmatched junction bases: 8. The CDR3 extends over 14 amino acids. CDR3 residues: CASSSDRSNYEQYF. DNA for the CDR3: TGCGCCAGCAGTTCGGACAGGTCGAACTACGAGCAGTACTTC.

At least ten counts were recorded for this clonotype. The chain is built from TRBV3-1 and TRBJ2-3; D not resolved. This CDR3 has 12 amino acids. Germline V gene data show CDR1 as LGHDT and CDR2 as YNNKEL (reference sequence). The V end lost 4 bases, the J end lost 2 bases, and 4 bases lay between the germline ends. The CDR3 region has the DNA TGTGCCAGCAGCCGAAACACAGATACGCAGTATTTT. Residues: CASSRNTDTQYF.

This clonotype was picked up many times. The rearrangement joins TRBV3-1 to TRBJ2-5, with no clear D. CDR1 and CDR2 (germline): LGHDT, YNNKEL (reference sequence). V was trimmed by 0 bases and J by 3 bases, leaving 8 bases between them. This CDR3 contains 14 residues. CDR3: CASSQDGGKETQYF. The CDR3 DNA reads as TGTGCCAGCAGCCAAGATGGCGGAAAAGAGACCCAGTACTTC.

This clonotype was detected only a few times. The chain is built from TRBV11-3 and TRBJ2-1; TRBD2 matches 8 bases. The CDR3 is 15 residues long. Trimming removed 5 bases from V and 5 bases from J; junction bases left unmatched: 8. Germline CDR1 SGHNT, CDR2 YENEEA. The chain's CDR3 is CASSPGRGTNNEQFF. CDR3 nucleotides: TGTGCCAGCAGCCCCGGGAGGGGGACGAACAATGAGCAGTTCTTC.